Listed below are T cell receptor beta chains from one sample, sequenced in a study of CD8+ T cells in alopecia areata. The repertoire was sequenced with immunoSEQ multiplex PCR; TCRdb's copy has only in-frame clones and lacks some. The sample records fewer than 20,000 clones, around 66% being singletons. This sample comprised skin, obtained at week 0. These receptor sequences come from a human donor with alopecia areata. Both conserved end residues are trimmed from each CDR3. Fields, in order: clone size, J gene, V gene, CDR3 protein. The size entry is marked missing in some rows and otherwise reads once, few, many or a size class.

few | TRBJ2-2 | TRBV4-3 | ASSQDLSGGVTGELF
NA | TRBJ1-2 | TRBV7-2 | ASRLGGLDYGYT
few | TRBJ2-1 | TRBV30 | AWSVGLAGHNEQF
NA | TRBJ2-7 | TRBV7-6 | ASSRASGAAEQY
NA | TRBJ1-1 | TRBV14 | ASSQRAAGGFMNTEAF
few | TRBJ2-5 | TRBV6-6 | ASSYSGALETQY
few | TRBJ2-7 | TRBV14 | ASSPPSVNEQY
NA | TRBJ2-2 | TRBV6-5 | ASQTTGLYTGELF
NA | TRBJ1-6 | TRBV4-1 | ASSHPRGQAYSYNSPLH
NA | TRBJ1-2 | TRBV15 | ATSSERVPNYGYT
once | TRBJ1-5 | TRBV4-1 | ASSSGVFYSNQPQH
NA | TRBJ1-5 | TRBV29-1 | SVSQGKRGNQPQH
NA | TRBJ2-3 | TRBV7-2 | ASSLDETSQY
NA | TRBJ2-5 | TRBV15 | ATNTPGGHETQY
NA | TRBJ2-5 | TRBV9 | ASSEGGRESQETQY
NA | TRBJ1-2 | TRBV27 | ASSHDPGIGGYT
NA | TRBJ1-2 | TRBV5-4 | ASSLGGTYGYT
once | TRBJ2-1 | TRBV5-1 | ASTPDSHLYNEQF
NA | TRBJ1-6 | TRBV25-1 | ASTPGGINSPLH
NA | TRBJ1-2 | TRBV4-3 | ASSHPAAAGGGYGYT
NA | TRBJ2-6 | TRBV19 | ASTPSYASGANVLT
NA | TRBJ2-3 | TRBV2 | ASSPRFSTDTQY
NA | TRBJ1-5 | TRBV5-8 | ASSQGVGVGQPQH
NA | TRBJ2-7 | TRBV4-3 | ASSQPGQGANEQY
once | TRBJ1-2 | TRBV4-1 | ASSQDEFTGDTNYGYT
NA | TRBJ1-2 | TRBV7-3 | ASTDDRGWDGYT
NA | TRBJ1-1 | TRBV7-3 | ASSQSPNTEAF
few | TRBJ1-1 | TRBV7-6 | ASGPLNTEAF
NA | TRBJ1-1 | TRBV7-8 | ASSVDRGFGEAF
NA | TRBJ2-7 | TRBV4-1 | ASSQRGFPAYEQY
NA | TRBJ2-7 | TRBV7-9 | ASSPTQGGVSYEQY
few | TRBJ1-1 | TRBV5-4 | ASSLEPNTEAF
NA | TRBJ2-5 | TRBV9 | ASSANTGPQETQY
NA | TRBJ2-2 | TRBV7-9 | ASSVGLVGEGTGELF
few | TRBJ1-3 | TRBV19 | ASGGQLTSGNTIY
NA | TRBJ2-3 | TRBV6-5 | ASSKKPTDTQY
few | TRBJ1-5 | TRBV25-1 | ASQDREANQPQH